This entry features one TCR beta chain sequence. The target of this receptor is not known. Per-base quality was not reported, and no clone a single base away is much larger than it. The protocol used for the library was PCR. Data came from an Illumina HiSeq 2500. TCR library preparation used molecular barcoding, with unique molecular identifiers applied to normalize quantification of the TCRbeta repertoire. The public reads were quality trimmed at Q25 with fastp and then assembled into clones with MiXCR by TCRdb, keeping productive beta chains. Under each unique CDR3 protein, matching rows form one entry showing the most common genes and DNA. The sample data list approximately 640,000 distinct CDR3 sequences, and 16% of these were observed just once. The ten top clones hold 1.1% of the sample. The CDR3 holds 16 amino acids from the cysteine to the phenylalanine. The DNA shown is the 48-base CDR3, in frame from base 1. Trimming accounts for 1 base at V and 0 bases at J, while the number of junction bases matched to no gene is 4. The germline V gene specifies SGHRS as CDR1 and YFSETQ as CDR2.

The sample is drawn from a study of T-cell reconstitution after alpha-beta-depleted transplantation in children (dated by TCRdb to 2016 to 2017). General notes on the study: T-cell immune reconstitution after TCRalphabeta/CD19-depleted allogeneic hematopoietic cell transplantation in children was quantitatively tracked in the study by means of TCR repertoire profiling.

The chain employs TRBV5-1 and TRBJ2-3; the junction holds 8 bases that match TRBD2. This clonotype was sampled from a human donor who donated a stem cell graft to a child with acute myeloid leukemia. Sequences were derived from PBMCs from the stem cell graft donor, sampled from the stem cell graft. The CDR3 amino acid sequence is: CASSLKGGGSTDTQYF. The sequence in DNA is TGCGCCAGCAGCTTGAAGGGCGGGGGGAGCACAGATACGCAGTATTTT.